This TCR beta chain was sequenced during a study of blood T cell repertoires in COVID-19. Study in general: Samples came from the United States, Italy and Spain, spanning acute and convalescent COVID-19. PBMCs, B-cell-depleted T cells, or T cells were the source of the cDNA or gDNA that made up the material.

As handled by the study authors: Researchers report that nucleated cell counts were estimated from reference gene primer amplification. The repertoire was sequenced with immunoSEQ multiplex PCR; TCRdb's copy has only in-frame clones and lacks some. D and trimming come from the DNA, and the V and J calls and clone size come from that table. The table shows tens of thousands of clones, with more than 75% occurring only once. The V end lost 4 bases, the J end lost 4 bases, and 18 bases lay between the germline ends. CDR1 and CDR2 from the germline V gene are LNHDA and SQIVND (reference sequence). CDR3 length: 16 residues.

The chain has TRBV19 and TRBJ2-3; D unclear. This clonotype originated in a man aged 35 to 55 with acute or convalescent COVID-19. Sequencing was performed on peripheral blood. In DNA, the CDR3 is TGTGCCAGTAGTAGTCAGGCAGTTTTTACTCCAGATACGCAGTATTTT. Its protein is CASSSQAVFTPDTQYF.